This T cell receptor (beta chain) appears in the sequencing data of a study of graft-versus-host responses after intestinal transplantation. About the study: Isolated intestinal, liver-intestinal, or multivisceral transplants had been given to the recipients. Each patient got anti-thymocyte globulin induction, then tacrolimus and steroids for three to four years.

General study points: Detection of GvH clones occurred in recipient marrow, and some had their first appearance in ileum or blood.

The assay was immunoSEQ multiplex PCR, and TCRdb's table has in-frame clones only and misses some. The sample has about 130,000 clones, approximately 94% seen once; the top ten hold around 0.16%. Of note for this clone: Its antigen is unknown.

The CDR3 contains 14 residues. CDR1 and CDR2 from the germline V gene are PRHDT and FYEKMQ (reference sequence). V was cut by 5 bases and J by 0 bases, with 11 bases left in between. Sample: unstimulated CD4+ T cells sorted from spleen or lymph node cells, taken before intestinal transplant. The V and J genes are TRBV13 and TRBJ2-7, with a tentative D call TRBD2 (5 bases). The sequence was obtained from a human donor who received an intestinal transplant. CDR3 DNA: TGTGCCAGCAGCGGAGGACGGAACTCCTACGAGCAGTACTTC. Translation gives CASSGGRNSYEQYF.